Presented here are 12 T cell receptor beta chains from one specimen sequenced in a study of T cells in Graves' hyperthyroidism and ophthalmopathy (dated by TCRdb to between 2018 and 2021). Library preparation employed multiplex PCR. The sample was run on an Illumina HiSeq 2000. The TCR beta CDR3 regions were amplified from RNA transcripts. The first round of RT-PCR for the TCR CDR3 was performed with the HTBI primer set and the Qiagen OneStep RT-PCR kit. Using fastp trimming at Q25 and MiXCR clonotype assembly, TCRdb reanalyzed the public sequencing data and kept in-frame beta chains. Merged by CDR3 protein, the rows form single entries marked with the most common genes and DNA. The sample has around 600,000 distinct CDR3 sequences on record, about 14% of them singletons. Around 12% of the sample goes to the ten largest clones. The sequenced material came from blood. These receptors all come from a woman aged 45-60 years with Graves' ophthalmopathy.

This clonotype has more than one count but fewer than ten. The CDR3 DNA reads as TGTGCCAGCAGCCAAGTATTAGCCTCAGCCAAAAACATTCAGTACTTC. Amino acid sequence: CASSQVLASAKNIQYF. V is TRBV4-2 and J is TRBJ2-4; no reliable D call. Deletions cut 1 base from V and 0 bases from J, with 10 bases between. The length of the CDR3 is 16 residues. CDR1 and CDR2 from the germline V gene are LGHNA and YNFKEQ.

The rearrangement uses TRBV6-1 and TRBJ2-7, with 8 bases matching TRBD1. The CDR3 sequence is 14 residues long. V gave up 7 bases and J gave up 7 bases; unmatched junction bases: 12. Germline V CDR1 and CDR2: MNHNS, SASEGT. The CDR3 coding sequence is TGTGCCAGCACGCCCTCGCAGGGGGCGCAAGAGCAGTACTTC. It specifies CASTPSQGAQEQYF.

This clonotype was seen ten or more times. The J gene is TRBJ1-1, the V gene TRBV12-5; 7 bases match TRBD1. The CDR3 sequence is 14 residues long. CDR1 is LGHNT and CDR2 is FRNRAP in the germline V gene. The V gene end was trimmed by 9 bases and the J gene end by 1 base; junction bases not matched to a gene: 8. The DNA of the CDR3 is TGTGCTAGCCCCGGACAGGTCGGGAACACTGAAGCTTTCTTT. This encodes CASPGQVGNTEAFF. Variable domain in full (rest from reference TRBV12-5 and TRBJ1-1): DARVTQTPRHKVTEMGQEVTMRCQPILGHNTVFWYRQTMMQGLELLAYFRNRAPLDDSGMPKDRFSAEMPDATLATLKIQPSEPRDSAVYFCASPGQVGNTEAFFGQGTRLTVV.

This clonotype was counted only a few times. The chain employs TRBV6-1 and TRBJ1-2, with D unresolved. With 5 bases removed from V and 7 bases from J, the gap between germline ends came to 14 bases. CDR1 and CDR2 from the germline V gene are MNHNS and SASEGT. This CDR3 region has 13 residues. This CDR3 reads CASSFGEAFGYTF. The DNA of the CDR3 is TGTGCCAGCAGTTTCGGGGAGGCATTTGGCTACACCTTC.

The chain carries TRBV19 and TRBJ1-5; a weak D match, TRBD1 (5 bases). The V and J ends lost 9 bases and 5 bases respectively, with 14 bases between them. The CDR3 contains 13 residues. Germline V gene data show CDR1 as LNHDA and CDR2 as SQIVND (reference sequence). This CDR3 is CASTGTPYQPQHF. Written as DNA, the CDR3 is TGTGCCAGCACCGGGACGCCCTATCAGCCCCAGCATTTT.

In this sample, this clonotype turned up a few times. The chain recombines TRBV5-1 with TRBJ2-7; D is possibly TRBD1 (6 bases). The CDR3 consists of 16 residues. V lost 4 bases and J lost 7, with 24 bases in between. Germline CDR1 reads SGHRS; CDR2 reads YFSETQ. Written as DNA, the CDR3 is TGCGCCAGCAGCGGAAGGGACGGCTTAAGTAGGGGGGAGCAGTACTTC. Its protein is CASSGRDGLSRGEQYF.

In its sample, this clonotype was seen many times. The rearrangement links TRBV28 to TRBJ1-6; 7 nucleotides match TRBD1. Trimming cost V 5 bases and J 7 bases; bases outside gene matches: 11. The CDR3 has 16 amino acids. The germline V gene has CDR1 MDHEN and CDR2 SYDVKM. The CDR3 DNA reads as TGTGCCAGCAGTCAGATACAGGGGATGAGAAATTCACCCCTCCACTTT. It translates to CASSQIQGMRNSPLHF.

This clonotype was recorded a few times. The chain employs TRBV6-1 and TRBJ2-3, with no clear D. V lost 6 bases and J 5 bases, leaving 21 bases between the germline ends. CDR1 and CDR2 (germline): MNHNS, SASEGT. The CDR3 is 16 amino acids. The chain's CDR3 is CASRPHREVVVDTQYF. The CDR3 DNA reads TGTGCCAGCAGACCCCATCGTGAGGTAGTAGTAGATACGCAGTATTTT.

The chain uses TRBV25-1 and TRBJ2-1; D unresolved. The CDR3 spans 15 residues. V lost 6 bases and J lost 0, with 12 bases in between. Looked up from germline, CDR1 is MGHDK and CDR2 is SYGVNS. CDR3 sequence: CASSPPINSYNEQFF. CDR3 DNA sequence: TGTGCCAGCAGCCCGCCGATTAACTCCTACAATGAGCAGTTCTTC.

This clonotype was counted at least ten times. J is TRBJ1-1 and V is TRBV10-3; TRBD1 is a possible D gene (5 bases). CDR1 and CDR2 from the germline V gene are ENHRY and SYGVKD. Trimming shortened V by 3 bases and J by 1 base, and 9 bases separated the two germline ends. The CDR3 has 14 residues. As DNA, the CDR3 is TGTGCCATCAGTGAACAGGCGAGGAACACTGAAGCTTTCTTT. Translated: CAISEQARNTEAFF.

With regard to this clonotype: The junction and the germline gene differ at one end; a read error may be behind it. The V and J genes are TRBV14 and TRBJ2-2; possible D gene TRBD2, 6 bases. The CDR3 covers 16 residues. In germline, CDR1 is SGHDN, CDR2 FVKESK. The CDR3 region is CASSQVLRLEDGELLF. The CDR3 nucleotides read TGTGCCAGCAGCCAAGTGCTTCGACTAGAGGACGGGGAGCTGCTTTTT.

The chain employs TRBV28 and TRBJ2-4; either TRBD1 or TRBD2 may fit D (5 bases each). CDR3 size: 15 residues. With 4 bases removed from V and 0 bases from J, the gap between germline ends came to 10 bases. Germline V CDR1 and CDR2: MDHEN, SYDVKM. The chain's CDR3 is CASSSRGTAKNIQYF. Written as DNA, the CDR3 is TGTGCCAGCAGTTCCCGAGGGACAGCCAAAAACATTCAGTACTTC.